This TCR beta chain was identified during a study of graft-versus-host responses after intestinal transplantation. Study-wide background: For around three years after anti-thymocyte globulin induction, all recipients took tacrolimus and steroids.

TCRdb keeps only in-frame clones here, not all; method: immunoSEQ multiplex PCR. This sample yields 5,700 or so clones, of which roughly 80% are seen a single time; 6% to 7% belongs to the top ten. Researchers processed graft tissue to release intraepithelial and lamina propria lymphocytes. Germline CDR1 is SNHLY and CDR2 is FYNNEI. V dropped 3 bases and J dropped 5; count of bases not matched to a gene: 8. There are 15 residues in the CDR3. The material sequenced was ileum tissue, taken roughly 32 weeks after intestinal transplant. The receptor was isolated from a human patient who received an intestinal transplant, so some T cells may come from the graft donor. The V call is TRBV2, the J call TRBJ2-5, with TRBD1 matching 8 bases. The CDR3 coding sequence is TGTGCCAGCAGTGATGGACAGGGAGGCCGGGAGACCCAGTACTTC. Encoded protein: CASSDGQGGRETQYF.